What follows describes a single T cell receptor beta chain. These data belong to a study of OX40 agonist ivuxolimab in advanced cancers. The assay was immunoSEQ multiplex PCR, and TCRdb's table has in-frame clones only and misses some. This table holds roughly 70,000 clones, roughly nine tenths found once. The CDR3 totals 12 residues. V lost 2 bases to trimming and J lost 7 bases, with 9 bases between them. Germline CDR1 reads MNHNY; CDR2 reads SVGAGI (reference sequence). This clonotype was obtained from an adult with an advanced solid tumor such as melanoma, head and neck, liver or kidney cancer. The V and J genes are TRBV6-6 and TRBJ2-7, with D maybe TRBD2 (5 bases). Sequencing used CD4+ or CD8+ T cells sorted from blood, obtained in a trial of the OX40 agonist ivuxolimab. In nucleotides, the CDR3 is TGTGCCAGCAGTTACCTTTCGGGAGAGCAGTACTTC. This codes for CASSYLSGEQYF.